A selection of T cell receptor beta chains follows, all from one sample in a study of blood T cells in healthy people across ages. MiXCR, run by TCRdb on the 5' RACE reads, gives a single entry per CDR3 protein. The table includes around 690,000 distinct CDR3 sequences, around 54% detected once. The sample taken for sequencing was blood. The receptors come from a man aged 55 to 70 in good health. The CDR3 runs from the conserved cysteine through the conserved F or W. The D gene is left open where the match is weak. Size is omitted from some rows. Given values are once, few, many or a class for expanded clones.

clone size,J gene,V gene,D gene,CDR3 protein,CDR3 DNA
many,TRBJ2-5,TRBV10-3,TRBD2,CAITPGLAGGRETQYF,TGTGCCATCACTCCGGGACTAGCGGGGGGGCGAGAGACCCAGTACTTC
-,TRBJ2-5,TRBV2,TRBD1,CASSGQGVRETQYF,TGTGCCAGCAGCGGACAGGGGGTTCGGGAGACCCAGTACTTC
-,TRBJ2-1,TRBV18,-,CASSPRLGDNEQFF,TGTGCCAGCTCCCCTCGCCTAGGGGACAATGAGCAGTTCTTC
-,TRBJ1-2,TRBV2,-,CASSSEDVAGYTF,TGTGCCAGCAGCTCCGAGGACGTCGCAGGCTACACCTTC
few,TRBJ2-4,TRBV9,TRBD1,CASSVHRQGGNIQYF,TGTGCCAGCAGCGTCCACCGACAGGGGGGCAACATTCAGTACTTC
few,TRBJ2-1,TRBV4-2,TRBD2,CASSQGTTLEQFF,TGTGCCAGCAGCCAGGGGACTACCCTTGAGCAGTTCTTC
-,TRBJ2-5,TRBV6-1,-,CAIDWFQQETQYF,TGTGCCATCGACTGGTTCCAGCAGGAGACCCAGTACTTC
few,TRBJ1-2,TRBV25-1,-,CASSPPANYGYTF,TGTGCCAGCTCGCCACCAGCTAACTATGGCTACACCTTC
few,TRBJ2-1,TRBV7-2,-,CASSLTGMRGEQFF,TGTGCCAGCAGCTTAACAGGGATGAGGGGTGAGCAGTTCTTC
few,TRBJ2-7,TRBV6-5,TRBD1,CAGSRQGSSYEQYF,TGTGCCGGCAGTCGACAGGGTAGCTCCTACGAGCAGTACTTC
-,TRBJ2-3,TRBV7-9,TRBD1,CASSFLTGGTDTQYF,TGTGCCAGCAGCTTCCTGACAGGGGGAACAGATACGCAGTATTTT
few,TRBJ2-5,TRBV5-1,-,CASSATPLGQETQYF,TGCGCCAGCAGCGCAACACCACTAGGCCAAGAGACCCAGTACTTC
-,TRBJ2-6,TRBV20-1,-,CSAREVPGANVLTF,TGCAGTGCTAGAGAGGTCCCCGGGGCCAACGTCCTGACTTTC
-,TRBJ2-1,TRBV20-1,TRBD1,CSALRDRTYNEQFF,TGCAGTGCCCTCCGGGACAGAACCTACAATGAGCAGTTCTTC
-,TRBJ2-7,TRBV18,TRBD2,CASSPGGTSSYEQYF,TGTGCCAGCTCACCCGGCGGGACTAGTTCCTACGAGCAGTACTTC
-,TRBJ2-5,TRBV20-1,-,CSASQDPSQETQYF,TGCAGTGCCAGTCAGGACCCATCCCAAGAGACCCAGTACTTC
-,TRBJ1-5,TRBV28,-,CASSLLDQPQHF,TGTGCCAGCAGTTTGTTAGATCAGCCCCAGCATTTT
few,TRBJ2-1,TRBV20-1,-,CSARRQEFPNEQFF,TGCAGTGCCCGAAGACAGGAGTTCCCTAATGAGCAGTTCTTC
once,TRBJ2-7,TRBV20-1,TRBD2,CSAIPGTSGLYEQYF,TGCAGTGCTATCCCCGGGACTAGCGGCCTCTACGAGCAGTACTTC
few,TRBJ2-3,TRBV5-1,-,CASSLAPGQSSTDTQYF,TGCGCCAGCAGCTTGGCGCCAGGGCAATCTAGCACAGATACGCAGTATTTT
-,TRBJ2-3,TRBV10-1,TRBD2,CASSDGGGTDTQYF,TGTGCCAGCAGTGACGGGGGGGGCACAGATACGCAGTATTTT
-,TRBJ2-4,TRBV11-2,-,CANSIETSVRQYF,TGTGCCAACAGTATCGAGACTAGTGTGCGGCAGTACTTC
-,TRBJ1-4,TRBV15,-,CATSRGSSATNEKLFF,TGTGCCACCAGCAGAGGGTCAAGTGCAACTAATGAAAAACTGTTTTTT
-,TRBJ2-5,TRBV12-3/TRBV12-4,-,CASSLDGGGETQYF,TGTGCCAGCAGTTTAGATGGGGGCGGGGAGACCCAGTACTTC
-,TRBJ1-2,TRBV25-1,TRBD1,CASSDTGASYGYTF,TGTGCCAGCAGTGATACAGGGGCCTCCTATGGCTACACCTTC
few,TRBJ2-5,TRBV28,TRBD1,CASSLGGQGEETQYF,TGTGCCAGCAGTTTGGGGGGACAGGGTGAAGAGACCCAGTACTTC
-,TRBJ2-7,TRBV5-1,-,CASSTGGMLAYEQYF,TGCGCCAGCAGCACGGGGGGCATGCTGGCCTACGAGCAGTACTTC
few,TRBJ2-7,TRBV7-2,-,CASSSTVGVEQYF,TGTGCCAGCAGCTCAACGGTCGGGGTCGAGCAGTACTTC
few,TRBJ2-5,TRBV6-6,-,CASNGQPQETQYF,TGTGCCAGCAACGGCCAGCCCCAAGAGACCCAGTACTTC
once,TRBJ1-2,TRBV12-3/TRBV12-4,-,CASSPRKGGHGDYGYTF,TGTGCCAGCAGTCCCAGAAAAGGTGGACACGGTGACTATGGCTACACCTTC
-,TRBJ2-7,TRBV6-2/TRBV6-3,-,CASSYSGTDSYEQYF,TGTGCCAGCAGTTACTCGGGCACGGACTCCTACGAGCAGTACTTC
-,TRBJ2-1,TRBV7-2,TRBD2,CASSLAGTRHNEQFF,TGTGCCAGCAGCTTAGCCGGGACTAGACACAATGAGCAGTTCTTC
-,TRBJ2-2,TRBV7-2,-,CASSLRGVNTGELFF,TGTGCCAGCAGCTTACGAGGGGTGAACACCGGGGAGCTGTTTTTT
few,TRBJ1-1,TRBV5-1,TRBD1,CASSLGTGGVGTEAFF,TGCGCCAGCAGCTTGGGGACAGGGGGTGTTGGCACTGAAGCTTTCTTT
-,TRBJ2-2,TRBV7-2,TRBD2,CASSLGSGGPYTGELFF,TGTGCCAGCAGCTTAGGGAGCGGGGGGCCCTACACCGGGGAGCTGTTTTTT
few,TRBJ2-7,TRBV4-1,TRBD1,CASSQGDSNTYEQYF,TGCGCCAGCAGCCAAGGGGACAGCAATACCTACGAGCAGTACTTC
-,TRBJ2-1,TRBV3-1,-,CASSQFRGEQFF,TGTGCCAGCAGCCAATTCAGGGGTGAGCAGTTCTTC
-,TRBJ2-1,TRBV4-2,TRBD2,CASSPGLAGMNNEQFF,TGTGCCAGCAGCCCCGGACTAGCGGGGATGAACAATGAGCAGTTCTTC
-,TRBJ1-1,TRBV6-1,-,CASSDGPVGYTGAFF,TGTGCCAGCAGTGACGGTCCCGTTGGCTATACTGGAGCTTTCTTT
-,TRBJ1-2,TRBV29-1,-,CSVEGGPLSYGYTF,TGCAGCGTTGAAGGGGGCCCCTTGAGCTATGGCTACACCTTC
-,TRBJ1-5,TRBV5-1,-,CASSLVTGSQPQHF,TGCGCCAGCAGCTTGGTTACAGGGTCACAGCCCCAGCATTTT
-,TRBJ2-5,TRBV20-1,-,CSARDQTTNQETQYF,TGCAGTGCTAGAGACCAAACTACTAACCAAGAGACCCAGTACTTC
few,TRBJ2-7,TRBV12-3/TRBV12-4,-,CASSLEGSSREQYF,TGTGCCAGCAGTTTAGAGGGGTCATCACGCGAGCAGTACTTC
-,TRBJ1-2,TRBV5-1,-,CASSLQGQTNYGYTF,TGCGCCAGCAGCTTGCAAGGGCAAACTAACTATGGCTACACCTTC
-,TRBJ1-2,TRBV29-1,TRBD1,CSATDRDGRGYTF,TGCAGCGCGACGGACAGGGATGGTAGGGGCTACACCTTC
few,TRBJ1-2,TRBV4-1,TRBD1,CASSQDPDRGYGYTF,TGCGCCAGCAGCCAAGACCCTGACAGGGGCTATGGCTACACCTTC
-,TRBJ2-3,TRBV6-1,-,CASSPSAGAKFADTQYF,TGTGCCAGCAGCCCAAGCGCGGGGGCGAAGTTCGCAGATACGCAGTATTTT
-,TRBJ2-3,TRBV12-3/TRBV12-4,-,CASSLARGQTGTDTQYF,TGTGCCAGCAGTTTAGCGAGGGGCCAAACTGGCACAGATACGCAGTATTTT
many,TRBJ2-1,TRBV2,-,CASSDWSSYNEQFF,TGTGCCAGCAGTGACTGGAGCTCCTACAATGAGCAGTTCTTC
few,TRBJ1-2,TRBV15,-,CATSRDGYGYTF,TGTGCCACCAGCAGGGACGGCTATGGCTACACCTTC
-,TRBJ1-6,TRBV2,-,CASSVNGRRSSYNSPLHF,TGTGCCAGCAGTGTAAACGGCCGTCGGAGCTCCTATAATTCACCCCTCCACTTT
few,TRBJ1-6,TRBV12-3/TRBV12-4,TRBD1,CASSLDRSYNSPLHF,TGTGCCAGCAGTTTGGACAGGAGTTATAATTCACCCCTCCACTTT
-,TRBJ2-6,TRBV6-5,-,CASSYGISGANVLTF,TGTGCCAGCAGTTACGGGATCTCTGGGGCCAACGTCCTGACTTTC
-,TRBJ1-4,TRBV5-5,TRBD1,CASSLGGQLNEKLFF,TGTGCCAGCAGCTTGGGGGGACAGCTGAATGAAAAACTGTTTTTT
few,TRBJ2-1,TRBV12-3/TRBV12-4,TRBD2,CASIPGLPTSAENEQFF,TGTGCCAGCATCCCGGGACTACCTACCTCGGCGGAGAATGAGCAGTTCTTC
-,TRBJ2-7,TRBV12-3/TRBV12-4,TRBD2,CASSPLVGRGNLYEQYF,TGTGCCAGCAGTCCCCTTGTTGGGCGGGGGAACCTGTACGAGCAGTACTTC
-,TRBJ2-1,TRBV4-2,-,CASSQDGTPPYNEQFF,TGTGCCAGCAGCCAAGATGGGACTCCCCCCTACAATGAGCAGTTCTTC
-,TRBJ1-1,TRBV6-5,-,CASTSQGRGNTEAFF,TGTGCCAGCACCTCACAGGGCAGGGGGAACACTGAAGCTTTCTTT
once,TRBJ2-3,TRBV28,-,CASSRDAPGDTQYF,TGTGCCAGCAGTAGGGACGCTCCTGGAGATACGCAGTATTTT
-,TRBJ1-4,TRBV11-2,-,CASSLVTASNEKLFF,TGTGCCAGCAGCTTAGTGACAGCTAGTAATGAAAAACTGTTTTTT